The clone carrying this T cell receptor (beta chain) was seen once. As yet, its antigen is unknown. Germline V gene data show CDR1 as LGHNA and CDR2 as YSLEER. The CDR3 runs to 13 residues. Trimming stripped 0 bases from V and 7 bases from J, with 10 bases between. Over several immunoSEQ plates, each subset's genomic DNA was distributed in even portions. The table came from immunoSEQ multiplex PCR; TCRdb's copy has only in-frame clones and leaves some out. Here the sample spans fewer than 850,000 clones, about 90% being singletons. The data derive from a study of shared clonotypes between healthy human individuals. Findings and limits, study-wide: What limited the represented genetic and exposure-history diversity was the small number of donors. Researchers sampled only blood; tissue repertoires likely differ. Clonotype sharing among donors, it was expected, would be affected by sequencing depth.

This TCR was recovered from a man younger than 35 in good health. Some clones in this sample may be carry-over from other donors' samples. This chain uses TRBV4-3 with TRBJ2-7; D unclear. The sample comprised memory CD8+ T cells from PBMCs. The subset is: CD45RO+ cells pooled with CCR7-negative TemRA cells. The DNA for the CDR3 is TGCGCCAGCAGCCAAGATCGTATCGGAGAGCAGTACTTC. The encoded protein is CASSQDRIGEQYF.